These 18 T cell receptor beta chains share one sample of origin, sequenced in a study of T cells in Graves' hyperthyroidism and ophthalmopathy. TCR beta CDR3 regions were amplified from RNA transcripts. A set of HTBI primers served as the primers for a first-round RT-PCR of the TCR CDR3. MiXCR, applied by TCRdb to the multiplex PCR reads, yields one record per CDR3 protein. The sample carries around 300,000 distinct CDR3 sequences, roughly 13% recorded once. Sequencing input: blood. The receptors shown here come from a woman between 35 and 50 years old with Graves' ophthalmopathy.

DNA for the CDR3: TGTGCCACCAGTGACCAAAAGGACCGATATGGCTACACCTTC. Protein product: CATSDQKDRYGYTF. The chain links TRBV24-1 to TRBJ1-2; D not certain. V was trimmed by 4 bases and J by 5 bases, leaving 13 bases between them. In germline, CDR1 is KGHDR, CDR2 SFDVKD. The CDR3 is 14 amino acids.

This clonotype was observed at least ten times. The V call is TRBV29-1, the J call TRBJ2-1; 10 bases are shared with TRBD1. Germline CDR1 reads SQVTM; CDR2 reads ANQGSEA. The CDR3 is made up of 13 amino acids. V lost 7 bases and J lost 2; bases outside the gene matches: 2. In DNA, the CDR3 is TGCAGCGCTGGGACAGGGGCCTACAATGAGCAGTTCTTC. It translates to CSAGTGAYNEQFF.

This clonotype turned up a few times. The V and J genes are TRBV7-9 and TRBJ2-5, with D possibly TRBD1 on 5 matching bases. CDR1 and CDR2 from the germline V gene are SEHNR and FQNEAQ (reference sequence). Between the trimmed V and J ends, which lost 5 bases and 0 bases, there was a span of 10 bases. The CDR3 sequence is 14 residues long. CDR3 DNA sequence: TGTGCCAGCAGCCGCAGGGCCGACCAAGAGACCCAGTACTTC. It is translated as CASSRRADQETQYF.

The table lists this clonotype with many counts. The rearrangement uses TRBV12-3 or TRBV12-4 and TRBJ2-1, with no clear D. The CDR3 has 12 residues. Trimming shortened V by 5 bases and J by 10 bases, and 12 bases separated the two germline ends. The CDR3 nucleotides are TGTGCCAGCAGTGCTCTATCGTTCGAGCAGTTCTTC. This encodes CASSALSFEQFF.

This clonotype has a count of ten or more. V usage is TRBV11-2 and J usage is TRBJ1-1, with TRBD1 as a possible D gene (6 bases). V was trimmed by 1 base and J by 11 bases, leaving 17 bases between them. From germline, CDR1 is SGHAT and CDR2 FQNNGV. The CDR3 contains 14 residues. The CDR3 region is CASSLGRGAGKAFF. In DNA, the CDR3 is TGTGCCAGCAGCTTAGGACGGGGGGCCGGGAAGGCTTTCTTT.

This chain joins TRBV3-1 and TRBJ2-1; tentative D call: TRBD1 (6 bases). V lost 1 base to trimming and J lost 0 bases, with 13 bases between them. Germline values: CDR1 LGHDT, CDR2 YNNKEL (reference sequence). The CDR3 sequence is 17 residues long. The CDR3 protein is CASSQAFTGYSYNEQFF. DNA for the CDR3: TGTGCCAGCAGCCAAGCTTTTACAGGGTACTCCTACAATGAGCAGTTCTTC.

This clonotype was counted ten times or more. The J gene is TRBJ2-3, the V gene TRBV2, with D perhaps matching TRBD2 (7 bases). The CDR3 totals 15 residues. The germline V and J ends were trimmed by 4 bases and 4 bases, with 15 bases remaining between them. Germline V CDR1 and CDR2: SNHLY, FYNNEI. The CDR3, as DNA: TGTGCCAGCAGTGGGGGGGGGGGCCGGGCAGATACGCAGTATTTT. Its translation is CASSGGGGRADTQYF.

The V gene is TRBV7-9, the J gene TRBJ1-1; 10 bases map to TRBD1. The CDR3 runs to 15 residues. Unmatched junction bases numbered 6, after V lost 3 bases and J lost 5 bases. Germline assignment: CDR1 SEHNR and CDR2 FQNEAQ (reference sequence). CDR3 nucleotide sequence: TGTGCCAGCAGCTTTTGGACAGGGGGGCTGACTGAAGCTTTCTTT. Residues: CASSFWTGGLTEAFF. Together with reference TRBV7-9 and TRBJ1-1, the CDR3 gives the full variable domain: DTGVSQNPRHKITKRGQNVTFRCDPISEHNRLYWYRQTLGQGPEFLTYFQNEAQLEKSRLLSDRFSAERPKGSFSTLEIQRTEQGDSAMYLCASSFWTGGLTEAFFGQGTRLTVV.

This clonotype was picked up many times. V and J are TRBV5-1 and TRBJ1-3; the D is unclear. Trimming took off 1 base at V and 4 bases at J, with 6 bases between the two ends. This CDR3 has 13 amino acids. Looked up from germline, CDR1 is SGHRS and CDR2 is YFSETQ. This CDR3 is CASSLRGGNTIYF. CDR3 nucleotides: TGCGCCAGCAGCTTGCGAGGAGGAAACACCATATATTTT. The full variable domain, with the rest looked up from reference TRBV5-1 and TRBJ1-3, is KAGVTQTPRYLIKTRGQQVTLSCSPISGHRSVSWYQQTPGQGLQFLFEYFSETQRNKGNFPGRFSGRQFSNSRSEMNVSTLELGDSALYLCASSLRGGNTIYFGEGSWLTVV.

As for this clonotype: Because the CDR3 is missing its conserved closing phenylalanine or tryptophan, this is likely a read error. The gene calls are TRBV10-3 and TRBJ1-1, with a weak D call TRBD1 (5 bases). The length of the CDR3 is 12 residues. Germline CDR1 and CDR2: ENHRY and SYGVKD. Trimming shortened V by 3 bases and J by 7 bases, and 9 bases separated the two germline ends. The CDR3 DNA follows: TGTGCCATCAGTGATCCCACAGGTGAAGCTTTCCTT. Translated: CAISDPTGEAFL.

This clonotype was observed many times. The V and J genes are TRBV13 and TRBJ2-3; the match to TRBD2 covers 10 bases. V gave up 2 bases and J gave up 1 base; unmatched junction bases: 3. CDR1 and CDR2 (germline): PRHDT, FYEKMQ (reference sequence). This CDR3 spans 16 amino acids. The CDR3, as DNA: TGTGCCAGCAGCTTAAAGCTAGCGGGGGGCACAGATACGCAGTATTTT. It translates to CASSLKLAGGTDTQYF.

The chain links TRBV20-1 to TRBJ2-7, with a possible D match to TRBD1 (6 bases). The CDR3 totals 15 residues. Germline V CDR1 and CDR2: DFQATT, SNEGSKA (reference sequence). The V and J ends lost 2 bases and 0 bases respectively, with 14 bases between them. This CDR3 reads CSARNRESNSYEQYF. CDR3 DNA: TGCAGTGCTAGAAACAGGGAATCCAACTCCTACGAGCAGTACTTC.

There are many counts of this clonotype. The chain has TRBV7-9 and TRBJ2-1; D might be TRBD2 (7 bases). Between the trimmed V and J ends, which lost 1 base and 3 bases, there was a span of 16 bases. Germline V gives CDR1 SEHNR, CDR2 FQNEAQ (reference sequence). This CDR3 spans 17 amino acids. CDR3: CASSLGQLGGVYNEQFF. The CDR3 DNA is TGTGCCAGCAGCTTAGGCCAACTAGGGGGGGTCTACAATGAGCAGTTCTTC.

This clonotype was picked up a small number of times. CDR3 nucleotides: TGTGCCAGTAGTGCTAGCGGGGACACCGGGGAGCTGTTTTTT. Translating gives CASSASGDTGELFF. The chain links TRBV19 to TRBJ2-2; TRBD2 aligns across 9 bases. There are 14 residues in the CDR3. Germline lookup yields CDR1 LNHDA and CDR2 SQIVND (reference sequence). J gave up 3 bases and V 5 bases, and 1 base lay outside the gene matches.

The chain links TRBV6-6 to TRBJ1-6; perhaps TRBD1 as D (5 bases). This CDR3 region has 15 residues. Between the trimmed V and J ends, which lost 0 bases and 9 bases, there was a span of 12 bases. Germline V gives CDR1 MNHNY, CDR2 SVGAGI (reference sequence). CDR3 DNA: TGTGCCAGCAGTTACTCGGGAGGGGCCTTTTCACCCCTCCACTTT. Its translation is CASSYSGGAFSPLHF.

This clonotype turned up a few times. V usage is TRBV18 and J usage is TRBJ1-2; tentative D call: TRBD1 (6 bases). The CDR3 consists of 15 residues. V was cut by 3 bases and J by 4 bases, with 15 bases left in between. Germline V gene data show CDR1 as KGHSH and CDR2 as LQKENI. CDR3 protein: CASSPTGSLAYGYTF. The CDR3 nucleotides are TGTGCCAGCTCACCTACAGGGTCCCTAGCCTATGGCTACACCTTC.

This clonotype was seen repeatedly, ten times or more. The chain combines TRBV19 with TRBJ1-5; D gene unclear. CDR3 length: 15 residues. The germline CDR1 and CDR2 sequences are LNHDA and SQIVND (reference sequence). Trimming shortened V by 7 bases and J by 0 bases, and 13 bases separated the two germline ends. In nucleotides, the CDR3 is TGTGCCAGTACCCCGTGGGATTATAGCAATCAGCCCCAGCATTTT. Protein: CASTPWDYSNQPQHF.

The chain has TRBV27 and TRBJ2-3; D is undetermined. This CDR3 spans 12 amino acids. V lost 3 bases and J 6 bases, leaving 7 bases between the germline ends. From germline, CDR1 is MNHEY and CDR2 SMNVEV (reference sequence). CDR3 nucleotides: TGTGCCAGCAGTTTTTTGGCTGATACGCAGTATTTT. It yields the protein CASSFLADTQYF.